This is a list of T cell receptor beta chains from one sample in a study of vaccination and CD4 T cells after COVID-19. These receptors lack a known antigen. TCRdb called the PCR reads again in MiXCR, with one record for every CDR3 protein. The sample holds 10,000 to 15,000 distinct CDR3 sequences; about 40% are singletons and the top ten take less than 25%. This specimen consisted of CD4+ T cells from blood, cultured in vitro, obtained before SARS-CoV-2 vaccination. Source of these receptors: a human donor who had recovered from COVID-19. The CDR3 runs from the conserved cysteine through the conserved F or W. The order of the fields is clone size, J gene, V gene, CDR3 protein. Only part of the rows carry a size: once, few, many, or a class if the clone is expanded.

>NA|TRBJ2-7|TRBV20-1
CSAKSDQPGEQYF
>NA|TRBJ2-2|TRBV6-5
CASSWTGQGNTGELFF
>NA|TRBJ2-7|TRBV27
CASSPATGWYEQYF
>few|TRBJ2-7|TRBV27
CASRSQGAGYEQYF
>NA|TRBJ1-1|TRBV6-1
CASAGTQPEAFF
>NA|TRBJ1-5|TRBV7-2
CASSLAELQPQHF
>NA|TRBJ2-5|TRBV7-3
CASSLTVQETQYF
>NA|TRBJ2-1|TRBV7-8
CASSLGSGYNEQFF
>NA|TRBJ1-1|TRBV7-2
CASSSPLGTEAFF
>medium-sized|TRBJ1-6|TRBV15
CATSSEGRGSPLHF
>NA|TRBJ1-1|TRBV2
CASSREGDTEAFF
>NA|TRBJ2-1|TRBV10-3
CAITTSGSYNEQFF
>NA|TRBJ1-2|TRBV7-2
CASSLDGPSYGYTF
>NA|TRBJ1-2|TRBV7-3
CASSLFGGAGYGYTF
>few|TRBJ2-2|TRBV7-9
CASSSWDRGNTGELFF
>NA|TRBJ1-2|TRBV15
CATSRVGGGVYYGYTF
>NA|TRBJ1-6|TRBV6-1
CASSVEGLNSPLHF
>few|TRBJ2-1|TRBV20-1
CSASRDRGYNEQFF
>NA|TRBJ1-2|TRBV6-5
CASSYWPQGGGYTF
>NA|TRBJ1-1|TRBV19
CASSTFQGARVNTEAFF